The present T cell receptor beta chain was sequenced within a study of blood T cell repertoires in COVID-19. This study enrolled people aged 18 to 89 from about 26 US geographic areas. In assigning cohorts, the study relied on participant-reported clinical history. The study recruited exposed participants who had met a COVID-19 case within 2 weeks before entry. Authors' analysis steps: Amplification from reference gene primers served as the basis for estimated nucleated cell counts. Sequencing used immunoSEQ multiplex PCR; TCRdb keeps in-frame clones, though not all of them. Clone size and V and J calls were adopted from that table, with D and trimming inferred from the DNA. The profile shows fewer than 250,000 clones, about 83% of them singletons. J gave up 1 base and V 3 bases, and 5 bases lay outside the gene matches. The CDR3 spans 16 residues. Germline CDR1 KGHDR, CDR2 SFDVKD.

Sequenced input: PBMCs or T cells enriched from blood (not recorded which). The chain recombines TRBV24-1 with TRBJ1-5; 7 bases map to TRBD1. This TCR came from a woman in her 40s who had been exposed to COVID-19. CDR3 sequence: CATSDPDRVSNQPQHF. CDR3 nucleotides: TGTGCCACCAGTGATCCTGACAGGGTAAGCAATCAGCCCCAGCATTTT.